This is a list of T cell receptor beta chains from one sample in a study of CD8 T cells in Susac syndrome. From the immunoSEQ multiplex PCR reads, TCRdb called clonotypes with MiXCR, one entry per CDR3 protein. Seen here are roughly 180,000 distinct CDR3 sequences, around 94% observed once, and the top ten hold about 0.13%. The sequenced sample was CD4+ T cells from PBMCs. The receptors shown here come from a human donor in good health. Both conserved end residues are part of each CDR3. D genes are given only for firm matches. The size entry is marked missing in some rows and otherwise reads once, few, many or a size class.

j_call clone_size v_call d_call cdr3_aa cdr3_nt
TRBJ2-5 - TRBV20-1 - CSARDSGTHKETQYF TGCAGTGCTAGAGACTCCGGGACTCATAAAGAGACCCAGTACTTC
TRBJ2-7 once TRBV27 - CASSLGGAVYEQYF TGTGCCAGCAGTTTGGGAGGCGCCGTTTACGAGCAGTACTTC
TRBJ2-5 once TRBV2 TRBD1 CASSTGTGPEATQYF TGTGCCAGCAGCACCGGGACAGGGCCTGAGGCGACCCAGTACTTC
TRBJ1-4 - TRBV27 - CASSLSGIGEKLFF TGTGCCAGCAGTTTATCGGGTATCGGGGAAAAACTGTTTTTT
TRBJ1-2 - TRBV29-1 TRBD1 CSVDMGQGTGYTF TGCAGCGTTGATATGGGACAGGGTACAGGCTACACCTTC
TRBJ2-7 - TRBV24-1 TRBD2 CATSASGGLAEQYF TGTGCCACCAGTGCCAGCGGGGGCTTGGCCGAGCAGTACTTC
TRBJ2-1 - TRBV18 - CASSPKAYNEQFF TGTGCCAGCTCACCCAAAGCCTACAATGAGCAGTTCTTC
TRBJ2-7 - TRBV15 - CATSREGGSSYEQYF TGTGCCACCAGCAGAGAGGGGGGTAGCTCCTACGAGCAGTACTTC
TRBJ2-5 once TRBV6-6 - CASSYGVSSQETQYF TGTGCCAGCAGTTACGGTGTCTCTTCCCAAGAGACCCAGTACTTC
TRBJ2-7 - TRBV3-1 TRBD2 CASSRGPTSGGYEQYF TGTGCCAGCAGCCGAGGCCCCACTAGCGGGGGATACGAGCAGTACTTC
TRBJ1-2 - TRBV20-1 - CSALRAGGYTF TGCAGTGCTCTACGGGCTGGGGGCTACACCTTC
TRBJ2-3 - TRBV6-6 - CASSSQTFSTDTQYF TGTGCCAGCAGTTCCCAGACATTCTCCACAGATACGCAGTATTTT
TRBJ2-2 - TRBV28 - CASRPGLATGELFF TGTGCCAGCAGACCGGGACTCGCCACCGGGGAGCTGTTTTTT
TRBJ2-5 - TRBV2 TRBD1 CASSWSTGGETQYF TGTGCCAGCAGTTGGTCGACAGGGGGGGAGACCCAGTACTTC
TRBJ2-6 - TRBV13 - CASSLLGSLSGANVLTF TGTGCCAGCAGCTTATTAGGCTCTCTCTCTGGGGCCAACGTCCTGACTTTC
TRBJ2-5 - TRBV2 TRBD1 CASSEQGTAETQYF TGTGCCAGCAGTGAACAGGGGACAGCGGAGACCCAGTACTTC
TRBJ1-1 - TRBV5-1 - CASSQGTLVAEAFF TGCGCCAGCAGCCAAGGGACCCTGGTTGCTGAAGCTTTCTTT
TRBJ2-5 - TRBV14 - CASSRGPSETQYF TGTGCCAGCAGTCGAGGCCCCAGCGAGACCCAGTACTTC
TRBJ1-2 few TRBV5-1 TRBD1 CASSPGTANYGYTF TGTGCCAGCAGCCCCGGGACAGCTAACTATGGCTACACCTTC
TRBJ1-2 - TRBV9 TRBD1 CASSVGTDYGYTF TGTGCCAGCAGCGTCGGGACAGACTATGGCTACACCTTC
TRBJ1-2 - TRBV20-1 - CSARVINGYTF TGCAGTGCTAGGGTCATTAATGGCTACACCTTC
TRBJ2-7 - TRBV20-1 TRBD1 CSARDPTGRYEQYF TGCAGTGCTAGAGATCCGACAGGGCGATACGAGCAGTACTTC
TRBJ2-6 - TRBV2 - CARRTSGANVLTF TGTGCCAGGCGGACCTCTGGGGCCAACGTCCTGACTTTC
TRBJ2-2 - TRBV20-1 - CSALEGNTGELFF TGCAGTGCTTTAGAGGGTAACACCGGGGAGCTGTTTTTT
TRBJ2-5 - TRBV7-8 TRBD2 CASSLLAGLARKETQYF TGTGCCAGCAGCTTATTGGCCGGACTAGCGAGAAAAGAGACCCAGTACTTC
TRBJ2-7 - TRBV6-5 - CASSYPPGAGSGYEQYF TGTGCCAGCAGTTACCCCCCCGGAGCGGGCTCGGGCTACGAGCAGTACTTC
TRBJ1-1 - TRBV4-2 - CASSRGEGRTEAFF TGTGCCAGCAGCCGGGGTGAGGGTAGAACTGAAGCTTTCTTT
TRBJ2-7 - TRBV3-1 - CASSPWTDSYEQYF TGTGCCAGCAGCCCGTGGACGGACTCCTACGAGCAGTACTTC
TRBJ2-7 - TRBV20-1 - CSASHPRTYEQYF TGCAGTGCTAGTCACCCGAGGACCTACGAGCAGTACTTC
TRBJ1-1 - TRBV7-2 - CASSLRGVNTEAFF TGTGCCAGCAGCTTACGAGGGGTGAACACTGAAGCTTTCTTT
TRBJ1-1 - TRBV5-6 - CASTLGNTEAFF TGTGCCAGCACCCTAGGGAACACTGAAGCTTTCTTT
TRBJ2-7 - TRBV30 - CAWSVSLEQYF TGTGCCTGGAGTGTCTCTCTCGAGCAGTACTTC
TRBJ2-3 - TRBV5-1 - CASSFQGAGDTQYF TGCGCCAGCAGCTTCCAAGGAGCAGGAGATACGCAGTATTTT
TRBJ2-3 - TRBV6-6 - CASSYVPSSTDTQYF TGTGCCAGCAGTTACGTCCCCTCCAGCACAGATACGCAGTATTTT
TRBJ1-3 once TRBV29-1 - CSAHFSGNTIYF TGCAGCGCCCACTTCTCTGGAAACACCATATATTTT
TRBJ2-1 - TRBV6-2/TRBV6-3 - CASELRASSNEQFF TGTGCCAGCGAGTTGAGGGCCTCCTCAAATGAGCAGTTCTTC
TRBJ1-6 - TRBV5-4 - CASSALDSSYNSPLHF TGTGCCAGCAGCGCTCTGGACAGCTCCTATAATTCACCCCTCCACTTT
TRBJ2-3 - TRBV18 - CASSPSTNTDTQYF TGTGCCAGCTCACCATCCACAAACACAGATACGCAGTATTTT
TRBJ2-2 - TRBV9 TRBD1 CASSVAGTVNTGELFF TGTGCCAGCAGCGTAGCAGGGACAGTGAACACCGGGGAGCTGTTTTTT
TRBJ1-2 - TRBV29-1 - CSTLGTVGWFTF TGCAGCACCCTCGGGACCGTTGGTTGGTTTACCTTC
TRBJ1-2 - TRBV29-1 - CSVEQGRYGYTF TGCAGCGTTGAACAGGGACGCTATGGCTACACCTTC
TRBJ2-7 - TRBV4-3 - CASSQGGRAPRNEQYF TGCGCCAGCAGCCAGGGCGGTAGAGCCCCGCGGAACGAGCAGTACTTC
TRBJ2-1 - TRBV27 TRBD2 CASSLPGLPNEQFF TGTGCCAGCAGTTTACCGGGACTACCCAATGAGCAGTTCTTC
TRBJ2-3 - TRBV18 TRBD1 CASSLTGGGTDTQYF TGTGCCAGCTCACTTACAGGGGGCGGCACAGATACGCAGTATTTT
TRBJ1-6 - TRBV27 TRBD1 CASSPATGQSPLHF TGTGCCAGCAGTCCGGCGACAGGGCAATCACCCCTCCACTTT
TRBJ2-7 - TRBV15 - CATSRGTGDSYEQYF TGTGCCACCAGCAGAGGGACGGGGGACTCCTACGAGCAGTACTTC
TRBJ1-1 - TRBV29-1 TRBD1 CSVERTGDTEAFF TGCAGCGTTGAACGGACAGGAGACACTGAAGCTTTCTTT
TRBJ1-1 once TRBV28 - CASSFRQPNTEAFF TGTGCCAGCAGTTTTCGACAGCCGAACACTGAAGCTTTCTTT
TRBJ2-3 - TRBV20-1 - CSARVETNADTQYF TGCAGTGCTAGAGTAGAGACCAACGCGGATACGCAGTATTTT
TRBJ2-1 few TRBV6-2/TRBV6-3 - CASSYSRGGLYNEQFF TGTGCCAGCAGTTACTCGCGTGGGGGTCTATACAATGAGCAGTTCTTC
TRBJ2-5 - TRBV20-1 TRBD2 CSARDPQRSGEGQYF TGCAGTGCTAGAGATCCCCAGCGGAGCGGGGAAGGCCAGTACTTC
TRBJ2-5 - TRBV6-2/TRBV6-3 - CASSYGQETQYF TGTGCCAGCAGTTACGGCCAAGAGACCCAGTACTTC
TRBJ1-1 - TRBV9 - CASSVDLMNTEAFF TGTGCCAGCTCCGTTGATCTCATGAACACTGAAGCTTTCTTT
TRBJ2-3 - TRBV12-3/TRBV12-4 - CASSLAPLRASTDTQYF TGTGCCAGCAGTTTAGCCCCCCTCAGGGCTAGCACAGATACGCAGTATTTT
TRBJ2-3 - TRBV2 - CASSDRLADTQYF TGTGCCAGCAGTGACAGACTAGCAGATACGCAGTATTTT
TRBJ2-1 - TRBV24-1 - CATADVNYNEQFF TGTGCCACCGCAGACGTCAACTACAATGAGCAGTTCTTC
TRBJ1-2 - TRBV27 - CASSRDRTSSYGYTF TGTGCCAGCAGTCGGGATCGGACATCTTCTTATGGCTACACCTTC
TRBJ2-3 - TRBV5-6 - CASSSLRTTRTDTQYF TGTGCCAGCAGCTCCCTTCGGACTACCAGAACAGATACGCAGTATTTT
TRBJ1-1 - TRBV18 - CASSASRDGEAFF TGTGCCAGCTCAGCAAGCCGGGACGGTGAAGCTTTCTTT
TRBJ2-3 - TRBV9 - CASSVALVDTQYF TGTGCCAGCAGCGTAGCACTAGTCGATACGCAGTATTTT